This record looks at one T cell receptor (beta chain) sequence and its context. Its specificity is not known. This sample was taken from a study of post-analysis software for immune sequencing data. Overall study: Relapsing-remitting, secondary progressive and progressive-relapsing multiple sclerosis were all included among the disease courses.

General study results and limits: A handful of TRBV segments were significantly more frequent in patients than in controls. TRBV5-6, TRBV5-1 and TRBV20-1 were among these segments. By F measure, samples from a shared preparation batch strongly co-clustered. Normalized Chao1 diversity in multiple sclerosis patients fell significantly below that of controls.

The germline CDR1 and CDR2 sequences are SNHLY and FYNNEI. The CDR3 is 17 amino acids. Included in the TCR beta cDNA libraries were unique molecular identifiers. Around 500,000 cDNA molecules were obtained per 1 to 10 million input T cells. TCRdb re-called the PCR reads with MiXCR, one entry per CDR3 protein. Counted here are about 820,000 distinct CDR3 sequences, roughly half occurring once; the ten biggest clones make up 4.6%. This rearrangement joins TRBV2 to TRBJ2-4; 7 bases match TRBD2. The J call is uncertain, as TRBJ2-7 better fits the DNA end. The specimen was blood. This sequence originates from a girl aged 10 to 17 with multiple sclerosis. The CDR3 DNA follows: TGTGCCAGCAGACCCTCGGGGGGTTCTAGGGGTGGCTACGAGCAGTACTTC. As protein: CASRPSGGSRGGYEQYF.